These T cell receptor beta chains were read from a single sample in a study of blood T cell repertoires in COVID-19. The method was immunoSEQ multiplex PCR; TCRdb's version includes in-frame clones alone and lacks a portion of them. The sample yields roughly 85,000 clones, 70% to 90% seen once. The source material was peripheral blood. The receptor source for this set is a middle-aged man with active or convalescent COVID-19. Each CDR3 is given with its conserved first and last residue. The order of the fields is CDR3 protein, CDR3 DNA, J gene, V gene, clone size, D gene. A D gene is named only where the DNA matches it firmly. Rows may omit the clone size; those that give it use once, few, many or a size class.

CDR3: CSVAGGRNTGELFF
DNA: TGCAGCGTTGCTGGAGGGAGGAACACCGGGGAGCTGTTTTTT
J: TRBJ2-2
V: TRBV29-1
size: .
D: .

CDR3: CASSIGGLAKNIQYF
DNA: TGTGCCAGCAGTATTGGTGGCTTAGCCAAAAACATTCAGTACTTC
J: TRBJ2-4
V: TRBV2
size: .
D: .

CDR3: CASSFGTSGYNEQFF
DNA: TGCGCCAGCAGCTTCGGGACTAGCGGATACAATGAGCAGTTCTTC
J: TRBJ2-1
V: TRBV5-1
size: .
D: TRBD2

CDR3: CASRLAYEQYF
DNA: TGTGCCAGCCGACTAGCCTACGAGCAGTACTTC
J: TRBJ2-7
V: TRBV28
size: .
D: .

CDR3: CASSLSGGLVYNEQFF
DNA: TGTGCCAGCAGCTTGAGTGGGGGCTTAGTCTACAATGAGCAGTTCTTC
J: TRBJ2-1
V: TRBV11-2
size: .
D: .

CDR3: CASSQGPGNSNYEQYF
DNA: TGCGCCAGCAGCCAGGGCCCGGGGAACTCCAACTACGAGCAGTACTTC
J: TRBJ2-7
V: TRBV4-1
size: once
D: .

CDR3: CASSQERTSGVWAGELFF
DNA: TGCGCCAGCAGCCAAGAACGGACTAGCGGGGTATGGGCCGGGGAGCTGTTTTTT
J: TRBJ2-2
V: TRBV4-3
size: .
D: TRBD2

CDR3: CASSLRIAAVPKNIQYF
DNA: TGTGCCAGCAGTTTGAGGATAGCGGCCGTTCCCAAAAACATTCAGTACTTC
J: TRBJ2-4
V: TRBV27
size: .
D: .

CDR3: CASSSFWGGDPQYNEQFF
DNA: TGTGCCAGCAGTTCGTTTTGGGGGGGTGATCCTCAATACAATGAGCAGTTCTTC
J: TRBJ2-1
V: TRBV27
size: .
D: TRBD2

CDR3: CASSRDRGTDTQYF
DNA: TGTGCCAGCAGCCGGGACAGGGGTACAGATACGCAGTATTTT
J: TRBJ2-3
V: TRBV7-8
size: few
D: TRBD1

CDR3: CASSEIQGSPLHF
DNA: TGTGCCAGCAGTGAAATTCAGGGCTCACCCCTCCACTTT
J: TRBJ1-6
V: TRBV25-1
size: .
D: .

CDR3: CASSLVGGVDAGELFF
DNA: TGTGCCAGCAGCTTAGTTGGAGGGGTGGACGCCGGGGAGCTGTTTTTT
J: TRBJ2-2
V: TRBV7-9
size: .
D: .

CDR3: CASRSRQGARNEQFF
DNA: TGTGCCAGCAGGTCACGACAGGGGGCGCGCAATGAGCAGTTCTTC
J: TRBJ2-1
V: TRBV28
size: .
D: TRBD1

CDR3: CASSPRGGNQPQHF
DNA: TGTGCCAGCAGCCCGCGGGGGGGGAATCAGCCCCAGCATTTT
J: TRBJ1-5
V: TRBV3-1/TRBV3-2
size: .
D: .

CDR3: CASSQESGGFTGELFF
DNA: TGTGCCAGCAGCCAAGAGTCAGGGGGGTTCACCGGGGAGCTGTTTTTT
J: TRBJ2-2
V: TRBV3-1/TRBV3-2
size: .
D: .

CDR3: CASSLGQGGNTIYF
DNA: TGTGCCAGCAGCTTAGGACAGGGTGGGAACACCATATATTTT
J: TRBJ1-3
V: TRBV7-2
size: .
D: TRBD1

CDR3: CASSRSGEQPQHF
DNA: TGTGCCAGTAGCCGGTCAGGGGAACAGCCCCAGCATTTT
J: TRBJ1-5
V: TRBV19
size: once
D: .

CDR3: CAIKGDYTDTQYF
DNA: TGTGCCATCAAAGGCGACTACACAGATACGCAGTATTTT
J: TRBJ2-3
V: TRBV10-3
size: .
D: .

CDR3: CASSPGQSNEQFF
DNA: TGTGCCAGCAGTCCGGGACAGTCCAATGAGCAGTTCTTC
J: TRBJ2-1
V: TRBV2
size: .
D: TRBD1

CDR3: CASSEAGTSGTGAKNIQYF
DNA: TGTGCCAGCAGTGAAGCGGGGACTAGCGGTACTGGGGCCAAAAACATTCAGTACTTC
J: TRBJ2-4
V: TRBV6-1
size: .
D: TRBD2

CDR3: CASSLHRGGGYTF
DNA: TGCGCCAGCAGCTTGCACAGGGGTGGTGGCTACACCTTC
J: TRBJ1-2
V: TRBV5-1
size: .
D: TRBD1

CDR3: CASSTQGIHGYTF
DNA: TGTGCCAGCAGCACCCAGGGTATCCATGGCTACACCTTC
J: TRBJ1-2
V: TRBV12-3/TRBV12-4
size: .
D: .

CDR3: CASSESMSNTEAFF
DNA: TGTGCCAGCAGTGAGTCCATGAGTAACACTGAAGCTTTCTTT
J: TRBJ1-1
V: TRBV2
size: .
D: .

CDR3: CASSLAPVGRRNYGYTF
DNA: TGTGCCAGCAGCTTAGCCCCGGTGGGCCGTCGTAACTATGGCTACACCTTC
J: TRBJ1-2
V: TRBV7-9
size: .
D: .

CDR3: CAWSRDRGRVNTEAFF
DNA: TGTGCCTGGAGTAGGGACAGGGGGCGTGTGAACACTGAAGCTTTCTTT
J: TRBJ1-1
V: TRBV30
size: .
D: TRBD1

CDR3: CASSLWGGTGGQPQHF
DNA: TGTGCCAGCAGCTTATGGGGCGGGACAGGGGGTCAGCCCCAGCATTTT
J: TRBJ1-5
V: TRBV7-2
size: few
D: TRBD1

CDR3: CASHEPGLNYGYTF
DNA: TGTGCCAGCCACGAACCGGGACTTAACTATGGCTACACCTTC
J: TRBJ1-2
V: TRBV6-5
size: .
D: .

CDR3: CASSLGVLAGGHNYNEQFF
DNA: TGTGCCAGCAGCTTAGGTGTACTAGCGGGAGGACACAACTACAATGAGCAGTTCTTC
J: TRBJ2-1
V: TRBV7-6
size: .
D: TRBD2

CDR3: CASSVGTVGEKLFF
DNA: TGTGCCAGCAGCGTAGGGACAGTTGGTGAAAAACTGTTTTTT
J: TRBJ1-4
V: TRBV9
size: .
D: .

CDR3: CASSLEQNTEAFF
DNA: TGCGCCAGCAGCTTGGAGCAGAACACTGAAGCTTTCTTT
J: TRBJ1-1
V: TRBV5-1
size: .
D: .

CDR3: CASRRGGSTGELFF
DNA: TGTGCCAGCCGTAGGGGGGGCAGCACCGGGGAGCTGTTTTTT
J: TRBJ2-2
V: TRBV6-5
size: .
D: .

CDR3: CASSLERGHSGNTIYF
DNA: TGTGCCAGCAGCTTAGAGCGGGGACACTCTGGAAACACCATATATTTT
J: TRBJ1-3
V: TRBV7-2
size: .
D: .

CDR3: CASRLVVRLPYNEQFF
DNA: TGTGCAAGTCGCTTAGTCGTTAGACTACCCTACAATGAGCAGTTCTTC
J: TRBJ2-1
V: TRBV12-2
size: .
D: .